One sample yielded the 15 T cell receptor beta chains listed below, sequenced in a study of blood T cell repertoires in COVID-19. Profiling relied on immunoSEQ multiplex PCR, and the TCRdb table lists in-frame clones only, not all of them. Of around 420,000 clones in the sample, approximately 88% were seen once. The sequencing sample was made of PBMCs or T cells enriched from blood (not recorded which). These receptors came from a woman aged 40 to 50 with acute COVID-19.

This chain links TRBV29-1 with TRBJ1-1, with unresolved D. This CDR3 region has 13 residues. V gave up 4 bases and J gave up 1 base, with 10 bases separating them. Per the germline V gene, CDR1 is SQVTM and CDR2 is ANQGSEA. The CDR3 here is CSVVTLGNTEAFF. CDR3 nucleotide sequence: TGCAGCGTTGTCACCCTAGGGAACACTGAAGCTTTCTTT.

The rearrangement joins TRBV7-9 to TRBJ1-2; no reliable D call. The CDR3 is 15 residues long. CDR1 and CDR2 from the germline V gene are SEHNR and FQNEAQ (reference sequence). Trimming took off 0 bases at V and 3 bases at J, with 11 bases between the two ends. The CDR3 sequence is CASSLARAGHYGYTF. As DNA, the CDR3 is TGTGCCAGCAGCTTAGCGCGGGCAGGTCACTATGGCTACACCTTC.

The chain is built from TRBV20-1 and TRBJ2-1; D possibly corresponds to TRBD2 (5 bases). CDR1 is DFQATT and CDR2 is SNEGSKA in the germline V gene (reference sequence). The CDR3 totals 14 residues. V dropped 3 bases and J dropped 4 bases, with 13 bases sitting between them. In DNA form, the CDR3 reads TGCAGTGCTAGTGCGGACTGGGGTTACAATGAGCAGTTCTTC. Its protein is CSASADWGYNEQFF.

V usage is TRBV12-5 and J usage is TRBJ2-7, with D tentatively TRBD2 (6 bases). The CDR3 has 16 residues. V was clipped by 2 bases and J by 4 bases, with 18 bases between them. The V gene's germline CDR1 is LGHNT and CDR2 FRNRAP. CDR3 residues: CASGLTAGTSLYEQYF. The CDR3 region has the DNA TGTGCTAGTGGTTTGACCGCCGGGACTTCACTTTACGAGCAGTACTTC.

This rearrangement joins TRBV11-3 to TRBJ1-3, with 8 bases aligning to TRBD1. CDR1 SGHNT and CDR2 YENEEA come from the germline V gene. The CDR3 extends over 15 amino acids. V was clipped by 5 bases and J by 0 bases; unmatched bases: 3. The CDR3 loop is CASSEGQDSGNTIYF. Written as DNA, the CDR3 is TGTGCCAGCAGCGAGGGACAGGACTCTGGAAACACCATATATTTT. Variable domain in full (rest from reference TRBV11-3 and TRBJ1-3): EAGVVQSPRYKIIEKKQPVAFWCNPISGHNTLYWYLQNLGQGPELLIRYENEEAVDDSQLPKDRFSAERLKGVDSTLKIQPAELGDSAVYLCASSEGQDSGNTIYFGEGSWLTVV.

The chain employs TRBV19 and TRBJ1-6; D possibly corresponds to TRBD1 (6 bases). The CDR3 has 14 amino acids. Trimming took off 5 bases at V and 7 bases at J, with 12 bases between the two ends. Looked up from germline, CDR1 is LNHDA and CDR2 is SQIVND (reference sequence). The CDR3 loop is CASSPGTRNSPLHF. CDR3 DNA sequence: TGTGCCAGTAGTCCCGGGACAAGAAATTCACCCCTCCACTTT. The complete variable domain, with remaining parts taken from reference TRBV19 and TRBJ1-6, reads DGGITQSPKYLFRKEGQNVTLSCEQNLNHDAMYWYRQDPGQGLRLIYYSQIVNDFQKGDIAEGYSVSREKKESFPLTVTSAQKNPTAFYLCASSPGTRNSPLHFGNGTRLTVT.

The genes are TRBV7-9 and TRBJ2-3, with 9 bases fitting TRBD2. This CDR3 region has 16 residues. Germline CDR1 and CDR2: SEHNR and FQNEAQ (reference sequence). V lost 1 base, J lost 4 bases, and 6 bases stayed unmatched. The CDR3 loop reads CASSLVVAGGPDTQYF. The CDR3 region has the DNA TGTGCCAGCAGCTTAGTGGTCGCGGGGGGGCCAGATACGCAGTATTTT. Based on the CDR3 plus reference TRBV7-9 and TRBJ2-3, the full variable domain is DTGVSQNPRHKITKRGQNVTFRCDPISEHNRLYWYRQTLGQGPEFLTYFQNEAQLEKSRLLSDRFSAERPKGSFSTLEIQRTEQGDSAMYLCASSLVVAGGPDTQYFGPGTRLTVL.

The chain links TRBV4-2 to TRBJ2-2, with 15 bases matching TRBD2. CDR1 is LGHNA, CDR2 YNFKEQ, per germline. CDR3 length: 20 amino acids. J lost 0 bases, V lost 3 bases, and 8 bases had no gene match. The CDR3, as DNA: TGTGCCAGCAGCCACCCCGGCGGACTAGCGGGGGGGGCGAACACCGGGGAGCTGTTTTTT. It codes for CASSHPGGLAGGANTGELFF.

The rearrangement joins TRBV28 to TRBJ1-1, with TRBD1 as a possible D gene (6 bases). The CDR3 runs to 15 residues. Trimming left V 5 bases short and J 1 base short, with 14 bases between. Germline V gene lookup returns CDR1 MDHEN and CDR2 SYDVKM. Here the CDR3 DNA reads TGTGCCAGCAGTCGTCACAGGGTGGGGAACACTGAAGCTTTCTTT. Protein sequence: CASSRHRVGNTEAFF.

The rearrangement joins TRBV25-1 to TRBJ1-1, with a tentative D call TRBD1 (5 bases). The V gene's germline CDR1 is MGHDK and CDR2 SYGVNS. V dropped 0 bases and J dropped 2 bases, with 16 bases sitting between them. This CDR3 is built from 17 residues. The CDR3 sequence: CASSEYPGWSSNTEAFF. The CDR3 nucleotides read TGTGCCAGCAGTGAATATCCAGGGTGGTCAAGTAACACTGAAGCTTTCTTT.

The chain has TRBV5-6 and TRBJ1-2; D is ambiguous. Germline V lookup: CDR1 SGHDT, CDR2 YYEEEE. The V gene lost 5 bases and the J gene lost 6 bases, with 14 bases spanning the gap. This CDR3 is built from 13 residues. The DNA of the CDR3 is TGTGCCAGCAGGAATCAGCTAGGCGATGGCTACACCTTC. Its protein product is CASRNQLGDGYTF. Drawing the rest from reference TRBV5-6 and TRBJ1-2, the complete variable domain is DAGVTQSPTHLIKTRGQQVTLRCSPKSGHDTVSWYQQALGQGPQFIFQYYEEEERQRGNFPDRFSGHQFPNYSSELNVNALLLGDSALYLCASRNQLGDGYTFGSGTRLTVV.

The chain is built from TRBV18 and TRBJ1-1; 7 bases are a match to TRBD1. Germline CDR1 and CDR2: KGHSH and LQKENI. The CDR3 totals 15 residues. V lost 1 base, J lost 4 bases, and 6 bases stayed unmatched. The CDR3 protein is CASSPQGGFGTEAFF. The CDR3 DNA reads TGTGCCAGCTCACCACAAGGGGGCTTCGGCACTGAAGCTTTCTTT.

The rearrangement joins TRBV2 to TRBJ2-5, with D tentatively TRBD1 (6 bases). The CDR3 is made up of 12 amino acids. Germline V gives CDR1 SNHLY, CDR2 FYNNEI. V lost 3 bases and J lost 14, with 16 bases in between. This CDR3 reads CASSDQGPPSYF. The CDR3, as DNA: TGTGCCAGCAGTGATCAGGGGCCCCCCTCTTACTTC.

The J gene is TRBJ1-2, the V gene TRBV6-1; D is possibly TRBD1 (5 bases). Germline loops: CDR1 MNHNS, CDR2 SASEGT. V lost 3 bases to trimming and J lost 5 bases, with 7 bases between them. The CDR3 runs 12 residues. The CDR3 spells CASSDREYGYTF. In DNA, the CDR3 is TGTGCCAGCAGTGACAGGGAATATGGCTACACCTTC.

This clone was seen a handful of times. This chain joins TRBV28 and TRBJ2-1, with TRBD1 matching 8 bases. Germline lookup yields CDR1 MDHEN and CDR2 SYDVKM. With 3 bases clipped from V and 0 bases from J, the junction kept 7 bases outside the gene matches. This CDR3 is 17 amino acids long. The DNA of the CDR3 is TGTGCCAGCAGTTTGGGTAGACAGGGGCGCTCCTACAATGAGCAGTTCTTC. This encodes CASSLGRQGRSYNEQFF.